A single sample is the source of the 5 T cell receptor beta chains below, sequenced in a study of T-cell reconstitution after alpha-beta-depleted transplantation in children. A TCRbeta library incorporating unique molecular identifiers was prepared. TCRdb re-analysed the PCR reads in MiXCR, keeping a single row per CDR3 protein. The data contain 230,000 or so distinct CDR3 sequences, more than 10% of them singletons. Sequencing was performed on PBMCs from the stem cell graft donor, taken from the stem cell graft. Receptors were obtained from a human donor who donated a stem cell graft to a child with acute lymphoblastic leukemia.

This clonotype was counted many times. The chain employs TRBV12-3 or TRBV12-4 and TRBJ1-5, with D unclear. There are 17 residues in the CDR3. The V end was cut by 1 base, the J end by 0 bases, with 13 bases between. The CDR3 DNA follows: TGTGCCAGCAGTTTAGGGGCGACACCTTATAGCAATCAGCCCCAGCATTTT. This sequence encodes CASSLGATPYSNQPQHF.

This clonotype showed up many times. The CDR3 nucleotides read TGCAGTGCTAGAGATAAGGGGGAGAATGAAAAACTGTTTTTT. Translating gives CSARDKGENEKLFF. The chain recombines TRBV20-1 with TRBJ1-4; D possibly corresponds to TRBD1 (6 bases). V was trimmed by 0 bases and J by 5 bases, leaving 10 bases between them. The CDR3 length is 14 residues. CDR1 DFQATT and CDR2 SNEGSKA come from the germline V gene (reference sequence).

As to this clonotype: A read error is possible here, since a much larger clone lies one base away. The rearrangement uses TRBV12-3 or TRBV12-4 and TRBJ2-7; D is undetermined. CDR3 length: 13 residues. The DNA of the CDR3 is TGTGCCGGCAGTTACTCCCCGGGCTACGAGCAGTACTTC. It yields the protein CAGSYSPGYEQYF.

This clonotype showed up many times. The chain joins TRBV12-3 or TRBV12-4 to TRBJ2-6; D ambiguous. Trimming removed 2 bases from V and 0 bases from J, with 8 bases in between. CDR3 length equals 16 residues. CDR3 nucleotide sequence: TGTGCCAGCAGTTTACTCGATCTCTCTGGGGCCAACGTCCTGACTTTC. Its protein is CASSLLDLSGANVLTF.

This clonotype was counted at least ten times. V and J are TRBV7-9 and TRBJ1-1; TRBD1 might be the D (6 bases). CDR3 length: 13 amino acids. Germline V gives CDR1 SEHNR, CDR2 FQNEAQ (reference sequence). Trimming took 5 bases from V and 3 from J, leaving 10 bases between them. The CDR3 protein is CASSRAGDTEAFF. Here the CDR3 DNA reads TGTGCCAGCAGCAGGGCAGGGGACACTGAAGCTTTCTTT.